This T cell receptor (beta chain) emerged from a study of blood T cells in healthy people across ages. General observations from the study: Researchers deemed the diversity estimates from one million T cells underestimates.

A J-beta primer mix and a sample-barcoded 5' primer were used in a second PCR of roughly 7 to 12 cycles. Using its own MiXCR run on the 5' RACE reads, TCRdb lists one record per CDR3 protein. The sample includes approximately 800,000 distinct CDR3 sequences, roughly 64% of them seen just once. Concerning this clonotype itself: What it binds is not known.

V was clipped by 2 bases and J by 6 bases; unmatched bases: 2. Germline lookup yields CDR1 SGHKS and CDR2 YYEKEE (reference sequence). CDR3 length: 14 residues. The receptor was derived from a man in his thirties or forties in good health. What was sequenced was blood. The V gene is TRBV5-5, the J gene TRBJ2-1; 10 bases fit TRBD1. CDR3 residues: CASSFGTGVNEQFF. The DNA of the CDR3 is TGTGCCAGCAGCTTTGGGACAGGGGTCAATGAGCAGTTCTTC.